These T cell receptor beta chains were read from a single sample in a study of blood T cells in healthy people across ages. Each CDR3 protein is one row after TCRdb ran MiXCR on the 5' RACE reads. The table shows some 710,000 distinct CDR3 sequences, with approximately 21% occurring only once. The sequenced sample consisted of blood. These receptors were collected from a man between 65 and 85 years old in good health. Both conserved end residues are part of each CDR3. A D gene is named only where the DNA matches it firmly. The size field is filled for only some rows; it gives once, few, many or a size class.

>.|TRBV27|.|TRBJ1-2|13
CASSDGALYGYTF
TGTGCCAGCAGTGACGGAGCTCTCTATGGCTACACCTTC
>.|TRBV12-3/TRBV12-4|.|TRBJ1-3|14
CASGKGNTGNTIYF
TGTGCCAGCGGCAAGGGGAACACTGGAAACACCATATATTTT
>few|TRBV18|.|TRBJ2-5|14
CASSPTGVAETQYF
TGTGCCAGCTCACCAACCGGGGTTGCGGAGACCCAGTACTTC
>.|TRBV20-1|.|TRBJ2-7|12
CSAKGLGGEQYF
TGCAGTGCCAAGGGTCTGGGGGGCGAGCAGTACTTC
>few|TRBV6-2/TRBV6-3|TRBD1|TRBJ2-2|16
CASRSGTGGRTGELFF
TGTGCCAGCAGATCCGGGACAGGGGGTCGTACCGGGGAGCTGTTTTTT
>.|TRBV19|.|TRBJ2-6|19
CASSIGGLGTSSGANVLTF
TGTGCCAGTAGTATAGGAGGGTTGGGGACGAGCTCTGGGGCCAACGTCCTGACTTTC
>.|TRBV20-1|.|TRBJ2-4|16
CSATRGGTGAKNIQYF
TGCAGTGCTACTAGAGGGGGGACGGGAGCCAAAAACATTCAGTACTTC
>.|TRBV6-6|.|TRBJ1-1|14
CASSSKTRGTEAFF
TGTGCCAGCAGTTCGAAAACCCGGGGAACTGAAGCTTTCTTT
>.|TRBV6-5|.|TRBJ2-5|13
CAGSPRKRQTQYF
TGTGCCGGCAGTCCCAGAAAACGGCAGACCCAGTACTTC
>.|TRBV25-1|.|TRBJ1-3|14
CASRSDRPANTIYF
TGTGCCAGCAGGTCAGACAGGCCTGCAAACACCATATATTTT
>few|TRBV2|.|TRBJ2-5|11
CASVYQETQYF
TGTGCCAGCGTATACCAAGAGACCCAGTACTTC
>.|TRBV7-9|TRBD2|TRBJ2-3|16
CASSPLAGGVQDTQYF
TGTGCCAGCAGCCCTCTAGCGGGGGGCGTTCAGGATACGCAGTATTTT
>.|TRBV15|.|TRBJ1-4|13
CATSRGAGEKLFF
TGTGCCACCAGCAGAGGGGCAGGAGAAAAACTGTTTTTT
>.|TRBV2|TRBD2|TRBJ2-3|15
CASSELRGETDTQYF
TGTGCCAGCAGTGAACTTCGGGGGGAAACAGATACGCAGTATTTT
>.|TRBV11-2|.|TRBJ1-3|16
CASSLDPPSSGNTIYF
TGTGCCAGCAGCTTAGATCCCCCGAGCTCTGGAAACACCATATATTTT
>.|TRBV10-2|TRBD2|TRBJ2-4|19
CASSEERTSGSIAKNIQYF
TGCGCCAGCAGTGAGGAGAGGACTAGCGGATCTATAGCCAAAAACATTCAGTACTTC
>.|TRBV5-1|.|TRBJ1-1|15
CACSLGDGRRDEAFF
TGCGCCTGCAGCTTGGGGGACGGCCGCCGTGATGAAGCTTTCTTT
>few|TRBV29-1|.|TRBJ2-1|10
CSVDLGEQFF
TGCAGCGTTGATCTCGGTGAGCAGTTCTTC
>.|TRBV7-3|.|TRBJ2-1|15
CASSLTGLYLAEAFF
TGTGCCAGCAGCTTAACGGGCCTTTATTTAGCGGAAGCATTCTTC
>few|TRBV7-9|.|TRBJ2-5|12
CASSYLQETQYF
TGTGCCAGCAGCTATCTACAGGAGACCCAGTACTTC
>few|TRBV13|.|TRBJ1-4|14
CASSFGEWDEKLFF
TGTGCCAGCAGCTTCGGGGAGTGGGATGAAAAACTGTTTTTT
>.|TRBV3-1|TRBD2|TRBJ2-3|15
CASSASGTRIDTQYF
TGTGCCAGCAGCGCATCCGGGACTAGAATAGATACGCAGTATTTT
>few|TRBV14|TRBD2|TRBJ2-2|15
CASSQGTSSAGELFF
TGTGCCAGCAGCCAAGGGACTAGCTCCGCCGGGGAGCTGTTTTTT
>.|TRBV20-1|.|TRBJ1-1|14
CSAPATGVYTEAFF
TGCAGTGCTCCCGCTACGGGGGTTTACACTGAAGCTTTCTTT
>.|TRBV5-5|.|TRBJ1-2|15
CASSIGGRANYGYTF
TGTGCCAGCAGCATTGGTGGCAGGGCCAACTATGGCTACACCTTC
>many|TRBV12-3/TRBV12-4|.|TRBJ2-4|14
CASSLGGTKNIQYF
TGTGCCAGCAGTTTAGGGGGAACCAAAAACATTCAGTACTTC
>many|TRBV20-1|.|TRBJ2-5|15
CSASQAGLSLKTQYF
TGCAGTGCTAGTCAAGCCGGGTTGAGTTTGAAGACCCAGTACTTC
>.|TRBV6-5|.|TRBJ2-1|14
CASSYGGGNPKQFF
TGTGCCAGCAGTTATGGTGGGGGGAACCCCAAGCAGTTCTTC
>few|TRBV19|.|TRBJ2-3|13
CASSYQDTDTQYF
TGTGCCAGTAGTTACCAAGACACAGATACGCAGTATTTT
>.|TRBV12-3/TRBV12-4|.|TRBJ1-1|13
CASSPPLFTEAFF
TGTGCCAGCAGTCCCCCCTTGTTCACTGAAGCTTTCTTT
>few|TRBV19|TRBD1|TRBJ2-7|15
CASRKYGTGDYEQYF
TGTGCCAGTAGAAAGTACGGGACAGGGGACTACGAGCAGTACTTC
>.|TRBV5-1|.|TRBJ2-3|16
CASSPSDAASTDTQCF
TGCGCCAGCAGCCCTTCGGACGCAGCTTCCACAGATACGCAGTGTTTT
>.|TRBV3-1|.|TRBJ2-7|14
CASSRGRNSYEQYF
TGTGCCAGCAGCCGCGGCAGAAACTCCTACGAGCAGTACTTC
>few|TRBV12-3/TRBV12-4|.|TRBJ2-1|15
CASSPLAGSHNEQFF
TGTGCCAGCAGCCCCTTGGCAGGGAGTCACAATGAGCAGTTCTTC
>.|TRBV20-1|.|TRBJ1-6|13
CSAKGPTLGPLHF
TGCAGTGCAAAGGGACCCACACTGGGACCCCTCCACTTT
>.|TRBV5-1|TRBD1|TRBJ1-6|15
CASSLGDRGRSPLHF
TGCGCCAGCAGCTTGGGGGACAGGGGTCGCTCACCCCTCCACTTT
>few|TRBV5-1|.|TRBJ1-4|13
CASSLAGIGKLFF
TGCGCCAGCAGCCTAGCCGGTATCGGAAAACTGTTTTTT
>few|TRBV20-1|TRBD2|TRBJ2-1|16
CSARDLETSGYNEQFF
TGCAGTGCTAGGGATCTCGAGACTAGCGGCTACAATGAGCAGTTCTTC
>few|TRBV7-9|.|TRBJ1-4|15
CASSPGGRSNEKLFF
TGTGCCAGCAGCCCCGGTGGGCGATCTAATGAAAAACTGTTTTTT
>.|TRBV6-1|.|TRBJ2-3|16
CASSALRGTSTDTQYF
TGTGCCAGCAGTGCCCTACGGGGGACTAGCACAGATACGCAGTATTTT
>.|TRBV12-3/TRBV12-4|TRBD1|TRBJ1-1|15
CASSLRSGGNTEAFF
TGTGCCAGCAGTTTAAGGTCAGGGGGGAACACTGAAGCTTTCTTT
>few|TRBV24-1|.|TRBJ2-3|15
CATSDLRGVPDTQYF
TGTGCCACCAGTGATTTACGGGGAGTCCCAGATACGCAGTATTTT
>few|TRBV11-2|.|TRBJ2-3|15
CASSLGQGLTDTQYF
TGTGCCAGCAGCTTAGGGCAGGGATTAACAGATACGCAGTATTTT
>.|TRBV5-1|.|TRBJ2-4|14
CASSFSGTKNIQHF
TGCGCCAGCAGCTTTAGCGGAACCAAAAACATTCAGCACTTC